This T cell receptor beta chain stems from a study of regulatory T cells in long-lasting Graves disease. Only a few counts were recorded for this clonotype. CDR1 is SGHTA, CDR2 FQGNSA, per germline. Unmatched junction bases numbered 4, after V lost 2 bases and J lost 4 bases. The CDR3 is 15 residues long. Investigators prepared the TCR beta libraries by applying iRepertoire HTBI primers and Arm-PCR of CDR3 regions. TCRdb fed the multiplex PCR reads into MiXCR, producing one record per CDR3 protein. The sample holds 530,000 or so distinct CDR3 sequences, approximately 13% seen once. Time point here: newly diagnosed GD, antithyroid drugs for less than 3 months. Following extraction of RNA from PBMCs, that RNA was used to make the TCR library. This sample was also put to use in a study of T cells in Graves' hyperthyroidism and ophthalmopathy.

This sequence originates from a man aged 30-40 years with Graves disease. The V gene is TRBV7-2, the J gene TRBJ2-3; 9 bases line up with TRBD2. The source material was peripheral blood mononuclear cells (PBMCs), sampled at new diagnosis, from a patient treated with antithyroid drugs. DNA for the CDR3: TGTGCCAGCAGCTTAATTGGACTAGCGCCAGATACGCAGTATTTT. Protein product: CASSLIGLAPDTQYF.